Below, one T cell receptor (beta chain) is given with its context. The antigen it binds to is not known. No per-base quality is available; no much larger clone lies one base away. This record belongs to a study of blood T cell repertoires in COVID-19 (dated by TCRdb to the early 2020s). With respect to the entire study: Collaborator samples came from the United States, Italy and Spain and covered acute and convalescent phases of COVID-19. The prospective study material was composed of cDNA or gDNA derived from T cells, B-cell-depleted T cells, or PBMCs. Subjects who had been exposed to COVID-19, were actively infected with it, or had recovered from it provided the deeply sampled blood TCRbeta repertoires that made up the dataset. The repertoires were made available in a free public database intended to serve as a resource for research on the immune response to SARS-CoV-2. Samples came from the ongoing ImmuneRACE study (first 160 participants) plus 1,254 subjects from 6 global collaborators. Nearly every sample came with metadata listing a de-identified subject ID, COVID-19 status, age in years and sex. Where available, HLA class I and class II types were taken from metadata supplied by the sample provider and were not determined by assay-based typing.

The germline V gene encodes CDR1 LGHNT and CDR2 FRNRAP. V is shortened by 0 bases, J by 2 bases, and the region joining them spans 11 bases. Inclusive of the bounding cysteine and phenylalanine, the CDR3 is 16 residues long. Only CDR3 DNA is held: 48 bases, read in frame from base 1. The immunoSEQ Assay, a bias-controlled multiplex PCR, was used to amplify TCRbeta CDR3 regions from genomic DNA. In the paper's pipeline: The number of nucleated cells in each sample was estimated by amplification of reference gene primers within the assay. To quantify the absolute abundance of each unique TCRbeta CDR3 rearrangement, sequence reads were collapsed and filtered. Productive Simpson clonality was computed per sample as the square root of Simpson's diversity index over productive rearrangements. In TCRdb, the immuneACCESS table is reduced to in-frame sequences with V and J assigned. These tables do not hold every clone; where another copy was compared, an unresolved V gene accounts for under half, and the others remain unexplained. V and J calls and clone size follow that table, whereas D and trimming were derived from the DNA. Across this sample there are 70,000 to 85,000 clones, with 90% seen only once. The ten largest clones represent roughly a tenth of the sample.

Results the study describes overall, beyond this receptor: The quantity of clinical and demographic metadata differed by source and by participant and was supplied without curation.

Whole blood was collected in K2EDTA tubes by collaborating institutions according to the institutions' own protocols. Collaborator samples were shipped for TCRbeta analysis as frozen whole blood, isolated PBMCs, or DNA extracted from either sample type. The sequence is built from TRBV12-5 and TRBJ2-1; 6 matching bases give a weak D call of TRBD2. The sequencing input was peripheral blood. This sequence originates from a human donor in a cohort sampled during active COVID-19. The CDR3 has the sequence CASGLVHGSAYNEQFF. The nucleotide sequence is given as TGTGCTAGTGGTTTGGTACACGGGAGTGCCTACAATGAGCAGTTCTTC.